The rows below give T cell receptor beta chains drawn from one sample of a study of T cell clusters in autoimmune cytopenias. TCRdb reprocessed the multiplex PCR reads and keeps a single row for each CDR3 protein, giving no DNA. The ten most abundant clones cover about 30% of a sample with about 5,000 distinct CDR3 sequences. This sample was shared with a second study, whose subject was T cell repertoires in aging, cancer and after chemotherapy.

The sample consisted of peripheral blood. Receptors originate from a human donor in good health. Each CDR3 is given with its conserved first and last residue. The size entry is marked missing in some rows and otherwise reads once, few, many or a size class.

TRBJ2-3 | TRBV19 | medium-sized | CASSTLDRATDTQYF
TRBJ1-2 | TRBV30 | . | CAWSDSVGYTF
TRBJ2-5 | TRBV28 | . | CASSFVETQYF
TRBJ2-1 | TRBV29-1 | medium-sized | CSVFGRAEYEQFF
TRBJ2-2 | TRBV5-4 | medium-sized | CASSLKGITGELFF
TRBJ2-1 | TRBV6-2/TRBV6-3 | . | CASSTSHGTGNNEQFF
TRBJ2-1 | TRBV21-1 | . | CASTKRGGEQFF
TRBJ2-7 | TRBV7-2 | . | CASSSWTSGRAIQYF
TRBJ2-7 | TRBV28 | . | CASRGTGYIYEQYF
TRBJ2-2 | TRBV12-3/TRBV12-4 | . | CASSFSSGGAHTGELFF
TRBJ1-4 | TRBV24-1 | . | CATSDGSQGPEKLFF
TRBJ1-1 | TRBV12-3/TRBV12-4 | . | CASSLGEGWDIVTEAFF
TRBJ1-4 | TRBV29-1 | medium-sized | CSVETQGTNEKLFF
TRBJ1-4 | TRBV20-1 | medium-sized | CSARDIRGTENEKLFF
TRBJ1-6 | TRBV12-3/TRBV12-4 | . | CASSLRGTGGGSPLHF
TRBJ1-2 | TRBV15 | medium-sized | CATSQGTNGYTF
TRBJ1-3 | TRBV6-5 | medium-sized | CASSYSGVASGNTIYF
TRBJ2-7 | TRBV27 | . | CASTKCEPGLAGGTYEQYF
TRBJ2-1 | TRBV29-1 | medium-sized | CSVEGPYNEQFF
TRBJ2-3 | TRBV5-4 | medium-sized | CASSVDSTDTQYF
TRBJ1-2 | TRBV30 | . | CAWSRLRGDGYTF
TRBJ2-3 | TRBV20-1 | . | CSAGRGPITDTQYF
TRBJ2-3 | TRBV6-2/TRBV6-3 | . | CASSYPSGGARGTAGAASDTQYF
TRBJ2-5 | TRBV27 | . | CASRTSETQYF
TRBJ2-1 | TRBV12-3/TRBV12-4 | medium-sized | CASSFRPVGENEQFF
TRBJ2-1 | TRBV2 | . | CASSETDWFGGAYNEQFF
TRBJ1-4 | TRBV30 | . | CAWSVLGGSEKLFF
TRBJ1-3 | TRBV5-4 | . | CASSLQGANTIYF
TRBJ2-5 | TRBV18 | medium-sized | CASSPPQRTGGTQYF
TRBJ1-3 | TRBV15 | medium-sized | CATSNRDRGIWGTGNTIYF
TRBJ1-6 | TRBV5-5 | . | CASSLTGEGSPLHF
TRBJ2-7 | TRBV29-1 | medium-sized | CSARGQVYEQYF
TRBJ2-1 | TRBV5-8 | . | CASSPLGTSISSNEQFF
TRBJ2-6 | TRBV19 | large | CASSPHSNPWAPLSRSGANVLTF
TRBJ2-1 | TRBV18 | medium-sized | CASSIRQSYNEQFF